One sample yielded the 19 T cell receptor beta chains listed below, sequenced in a study of T cell responses to AZD1222 COVID-19 vaccine. The protocol was immunoSEQ multiplex PCR, while the TCRdb copy is restricted to in-frame clones and leaves out a portion. The sample carries around 150,000 clones, roughly 88% recorded once. Sequences were derived from peripheral blood, sampled on day 0 of AZD1222 vaccination. The origin of the receptors is an adult in good health.

The rearrangement links TRBV27 to TRBJ1-5; no definite D call. V lost 0 bases and J lost 3, with 3 bases in between. This CDR3 spans 13 amino acids. The germline V gene has CDR1 MNHEY and CDR2 SMNVEV (reference sequence). In nucleotides, the CDR3 is TGTGCCAGCAGTTTATCGGACAATCAGCCCCAGCATTTT. It is translated as CASSLSDNQPQHF.

The chain is built from TRBV12-3 or TRBV12-4 and TRBJ2-7; D remains unclear. V lost 5 bases to trimming and J lost 4 bases, with 12 bases between them. This CDR3 has 13 amino acids. For the CDR3, the DNA is TGTGCCAGCAGTCCCTATCCGGAGTACGAGCAGTACTTC. It codes for CASSPYPEYEQYF.

The chain is built from TRBV18 and TRBJ1-1, with D unclear. Looked up from germline, CDR1 is KGHSH and CDR2 is LQKENI. The CDR3 is 13 residues long. Trimming cost V 2 bases and J 6 bases, with 10 bases left between them. The CDR3 region is CASSPGGGAEAFF. As DNA, the CDR3 is TGTGCCAGCTCACCAGGAGGAGGCGCTGAAGCTTTCTTT.

V is TRBV9 and J is TRBJ2-1, with TRBD1 matching 7 bases. V was pared by 3 bases and J by 6 bases, with 9 bases of the junction left unmatched. The CDR3 runs to 15 residues. Germline V gene lookup returns CDR1 SGDLS and CDR2 YYNGEE. CDR3 bases: TGTGCCAGCAGCGCATCCGGGACAGCGTTCAATGAGCAGTTCTTC. It specifies CASSASGTAFNEQFF.

The chain joins TRBV20-1 to TRBJ1-1; no reliable D call. This CDR3 has 11 amino acids. The ends were cut back, 4 bases at V and 2 bases at J, with 5 bases in the middle. CDR1 DFQATT and CDR2 SNEGSKA come from the germline V gene (reference sequence). In DNA form, the CDR3 reads TGCAGTGCTATTCTTAACACTGAAGCTTTCTTT. It yields the protein CSAILNTEAFF.

The rearrangement uses TRBV4-3 and TRBJ2-6, with no clear D. V lost 0 bases and J lost 2, with 14 bases in between. Germline values: CDR1 LGHNA, CDR2 YSLEER. This CDR3 is built from 18 residues. CDR3 region: CASSQDAFGVPGANVLTF. Written as DNA, the CDR3 is TGCGCCAGCAGCCAAGATGCGTTTGGGGTTCCTGGGGCCAACGTCCTGACTTTC.

This chain uses TRBV7-2 with TRBJ2-7; D unclear. CDR3 length: 14 residues. CDR1 and CDR2 from the germline V gene are SGHTA and FQGNSA. V shed 5 bases and J shed 3 bases, with 14 bases lying between them. CDR3 nucleotides: TGTGCCAGCAGCCTAGGGATCGGTGGCTACGAGCAGTACTTC. Translating it yields CASSLGIGGYEQYF. Complete variable domain (other parts from reference TRBV7-2 and TRBJ2-7): GAGVSQSPSNKVTEKGKDVELRCDPISGHTALYWYRQSLGQGLEFLIYFQGNSAPDKSGLPSDRFSAERTGGSVSTLTIQRTQQEDSAVYLCASSLGIGGYEQYFGPGTRLTVT.

The chain has TRBV19 and TRBJ2-5; a weak D match, TRBD2 (6 bases). Trimming shortened V by 11 bases and J by 2 bases, and 18 bases separated the two germline ends. This CDR3 region has 14 residues. Germline V gene sequence: CDR1 LNHDA, CDR2 SQIVND (reference sequence). This CDR3 is CAPQTSSDQETQYF. Here the CDR3 DNA reads TGTGCCCCTCAAACGTCTAGCGATCAAGAGACCCAGTACTTC.

This chain connects TRBV7-9 to TRBJ2-5; D remains ambiguous. The length of the CDR3 is 15 residues. The V and J ends lost 3 bases and 0 bases respectively, with 11 bases between them. From germline, CDR1 is SEHNR and CDR2 FQNEAQ (reference sequence). The CDR3 reads CASSFTLGYQETQYF. The CDR3 DNA follows: TGTGCCAGCAGCTTCACCCTTGGGTACCAAGAGACCCAGTACTTC.

CDR3 sequence reads: CASSQNSGARGTGELFF. The CDR3 coding sequence is TGTGCCAGCAGCCAAAATTCGGGGGCTCGGGGCACCGGGGAGCTGTTTTTT. The V and J genes are TRBV4-2 and TRBJ2-2; either TRBD1 or TRBD2 may fit D (6 bases each). This CDR3 is built from 17 residues. The germline V gene encodes CDR1 LGHNA and CDR2 YNFKEQ. V was pared by 2 bases and J by 4 bases, with 17 bases between.

The gene calls are TRBV5-1 and TRBJ2-1; 11 bases agree with TRBD2. V gave up 7 bases and J gave up 4 bases; unmatched junction bases: 7. This CDR3 comprises 15 residues. CDR1 and CDR2 from the germline V gene are SGHRS and YFSETQ. The CDR3 region has the DNA TGCGCCAGCCGGGCGGGACTAGCGGAATACAATGAGCAGTTCTTC. Its translation is CASRAGLAEYNEQFF.

The J gene is TRBJ1-6, the V gene TRBV14; possible D gene TRBD1, 5 bases. Per the germline V gene, CDR1 is SGHDN and CDR2 is FVKESK. Trimming took off 1 base at V and 7 bases at J, with 11 bases between the two ends. The CDR3 length is 15 residues. The CDR3 reads CASSQGRGVNSPLHF. CDR3 sequence (DNA): TGTGCCAGCAGCCAAGGGCGGGGGGTGAATTCACCCCTCCACTTT. Looking up the rest from reference TRBV14 and TRBJ1-6 gives the full variable domain: EAGVTQFPSHSVIEKGQTVTLRCDPISGHDNLYWYRRVMGKEIKFLLHFVKESKQDESGMPNNRFLAERTGGTYSTLKVQPAELEDSGVYFCASSQGRGVNSPLHFGNGTRLTVT.

As regards this clone: The junction shows a germline mismatch at one end, possibly a read error. The CDR3 loop reads CACRQGGLWYGYTF. The CDR3 DNA sequence: TGTGCCTGCAGACAGGGTGGTCTATGGTATGGCTACACCTTC. This chain connects TRBV6-5 to TRBJ1-2; 7 bases are a match to TRBD1. The CDR3 spans 14 residues. The germline V gene encodes CDR1 MNHEY and CDR2 SVGAGI.

This CDR3 is CASSLRWNQPQHF. The CDR3 DNA follows: TGTGCCAGCAGTTTACGTTGGAATCAGCCCCAGCATTTT. The gene calls are TRBV12-3 or TRBV12-4 and TRBJ1-5; D is unresolved. This CDR3 spans 13 amino acids. V was cut by 2 bases and J by 4 bases, with 6 bases left in between.

The chain links TRBV19 to TRBJ1-5; no definite D call. In germline, CDR1 is LNHDA, CDR2 SQIVND (reference sequence). Trimming removed 4 bases at V and 11 bases at J, with 15 bases between. The CDR3 length is 13 residues. The CDR3, as DNA: TGTGCCAGTAGTAAGGAAGGTGCAAGGACCCAGCATTTT. It codes for CASSKEGARTQHF. The full variable domain, rest sourced from reference TRBV19 and TRBJ1-5, is DGGITQSPKYLFRKEGQNVTLSCEQNLNHDAMYWYRQDPGQGLRLIYYSQIVNDFQKGDIAEGYSVSREKKESFPLTVTSAQKNPTAFYLCASSKEGARTQHFGDGTRLSIL.

The chain combines TRBV13 with TRBJ1-1; 9 bases map to TRBD1. V gave up 4 bases and J gave up 1 base; unmatched junction bases: 1. Germline CDR1 is PRHDT and CDR2 is FYEKMQ (reference sequence). The CDR3 extends over 14 amino acids. Written as DNA, the CDR3 is TGTGCCAGCAGCTGGGGACAGGGGAACACTGAAGCTTTCTTT. It translates to CASSWGQGNTEAFF.

Only one count was recorded for this clone. The V call is TRBV11-3, the J call TRBJ2-1; D is unresolved. Trimming shortened V by 5 bases and J by 0 bases, and 14 bases separated the two germline ends. Germline V gives CDR1 SGHNT, CDR2 YENEEA. The CDR3 spans 16 residues. This CDR3 is CASSPDPTRSYNEQFF. CDR3 nucleotides: TGTGCCAGCAGCCCAGACCCGACTCGCTCCTACAATGAGCAGTTCTTC.

This chain uses TRBV3-1 (or the pseudogene TRBV3-2) with TRBJ2-7; D is ambiguous. The CDR3 runs 13 residues. Looked up from germline, CDR1 is LGHDT and CDR2 is YNNKEL (reference sequence). Trimming shortened V by 1 base and J by 3 bases, and 7 bases separated the two germline ends. The CDR3 sequence: CASSQVPFYEQYF. The CDR3 coding sequence is TGTGCCAGCAGCCAAGTACCTTTCTACGAGCAGTACTTC.

In DNA form, the CDR3 reads TGTGCCAGTAGCTTCTTATCCGGGGAGCTGTTTTTT. It is translated as CASSFLSGELFF. This sequence joins TRBV19 and TRBJ2-2; D remains unclear. V lost 6 bases, J lost 6 bases, and 8 bases lay in between. The CDR3 loop spans 12 amino acids. CDR1 and CDR2 (germline): LNHDA, SQIVND (reference sequence).